The next 14 T cell receptor beta chains were all read from a single sample in a study of T cell repertoires in cytomegalovirus infection. TCRdb fed the reads into MiXCR, producing one record per CDR3 protein. The sample has 680,000 or so distinct CDR3 sequences, around a third seen once; the top ten hold roughly 20%. For these receptors, no antigen is known. Sequenced material: cultured PBMCs, taken from culture after CMV antigen stimulation. The receptors come from a human donor in good health (CMV status not recorded). Some clones in this sample may be carry-over from other donors' samples.

The rearrangement links TRBV6-5 to TRBJ1-1; no reliable D call. CDR3 length: 14 amino acids. Trimming left V 7 bases short and J 0 bases short, with 12 bases between. Germline CDR1 and CDR2: MNHEY and SVGAGI. CDR3 amino acids: CASKMGQLNTEAFF. As DNA, the CDR3 is TGTGCCAGCAAAATGGGTCAACTGAACACTGAAGCTTTCTTT.

As regards this clonotype: One base away lies a much larger clone, so this may be a sequencing read error. The chain recombines TRBV6-1 with TRBJ2-7, with TRBD1 identical over 9 bases. Per germline, CDR1 MNHNS and CDR2 SASEGT. V dropped 8 bases and J dropped 3; count of bases not matched to a gene: 5. This CDR3 has 13 residues. CDR3 sequence reads: CASRRDRVYEQYF. The CDR3 DNA follows: TGTGCCAGCCGCCGGGACAGGGTCTACGAGCAGTACTTC.

The sample holds many counts of this clonotype. The gene calls are TRBV7-6 and TRBJ2-1; TRBD2 is a possible D gene (6 bases). Looked up from germline, CDR1 is SGHVS and CDR2 is FNYEAQ. The CDR3 has 15 amino acids. V was trimmed by 0 bases and J by 10 bases, leaving 16 bases between them. The CDR3 nucleotides read TGTGCCAGCAGCTTAGCGGGGGGACCCTTGAGGGAGCAGTTCTTC. It translates to CASSLAGGPLREQFF.

This clonotype was counted a few times. V and J are TRBV12-3 or TRBV12-4 and TRBJ2-3, with D possibly being TRBD1 (6 bases). The V end was cut by 5 bases, the J end by 3 bases, with 18 bases between. The CDR3 extends over 16 amino acids. CDR3 sequence reads: CASSPTGFSWTDTQYF. CDR3 nucleotide sequence: TGTGCCAGCAGTCCCACAGGGTTTTCTTGGACAGATACGCAGTATTTT.

This clonotype was seen a handful of times. The chain is built from TRBV19 and TRBJ2-7, with 9 nucleotides matching TRBD1. This CDR3 has 15 residues. Germline loops: CDR1 LNHDA, CDR2 SQIVND (reference sequence). Unmatched junction bases numbered 8, after V lost 5 bases and J lost 3 bases. CDR3 protein: CASSGPGQGYYEQYF. The CDR3 coding sequence is TGTGCCAGTAGTGGCCCGGGACAGGGTTACTACGAGCAGTACTTC.

This clonotype was detected only once. The chain joins TRBV20-1 to TRBJ2-5; unclear D gene. Looked up from germline, CDR1 is DFQATT and CDR2 is SNEGSKA (reference sequence). The CDR3 sequence is 13 residues long. V was cut by 5 bases and J by 5 bases, with 15 bases left in between. As DNA, the CDR3 is TGCAGTGCTCCCCAGCCGTCAGTCGAGACCCAGTACTTC. Its translation is CSAPQPSVETQYF.

The chain has TRBV6-1 and TRBJ2-7; 9 nucleotides match TRBD1. V was pared by 7 bases and J by 3 bases, with 7 bases of the junction left unmatched. The CDR3 totals 14 residues. CDR1 MNHNS and CDR2 SASEGT come from the germline V gene. CDR3 DNA: TGTGCCAGCATTGGACAGGGGACCATCTACGAGCAGTACTTC. Translated: CASIGQGTIYEQYF.

The chain is built from TRBV7-6 and TRBJ1-6; the D gene is possibly TRBD1 (5 bases). Germline assignment: CDR1 SGHVS and CDR2 FNYEAQ. This CDR3 is built from 14 residues. V lost 3 bases and J lost 7, with 10 bases in between. The CDR3 region has the DNA TGTGCCAGCAGCTTTATGGGGGGAAATTCACCCCTCCACTTT. Residues: CASSFMGGNSPLHF.

The rearrangement joins TRBV6-6 to TRBJ1-3; D perhaps matches TRBD1 (6 bases). The CDR3 is 14 amino acids. Trimming cost V 10 bases and J 0 bases, with 13 bases left between them. Germline V CDR1 and CDR2: MNHNY, SVGAGI (reference sequence). The CDR3 sequence: CAISGASSGNTIYF. The CDR3 DNA reads as TGTGCCATCTCGGGGGCGTCCTCTGGAAACACCATATATTTT.

The chain joins TRBV5-4 to TRBJ2-5; 7 bases agree with TRBD2. CDR1 and CDR2 (germline): SGHNT, YYREEE (reference sequence). The V and J ends lost 7 bases and 3 bases, in that order; junction bases with no gene match: 6. The CDR3 runs to 13 residues. CDR3 region: CASHLAGEETQYF. CDR3 nucleotides: TGTGCCAGCCACCTGGCGGGGGAAGAGACCCAGTACTTC.

V gene TRBV3-1 combines with J gene TRBJ1-6; D is unclear. This CDR3 comprises 14 residues. Trimming stripped 1 base from V and 9 bases from J, with 10 bases between. Germline CDR1 LGHDT, CDR2 YNNKEL (reference sequence). The CDR3 coding sequence is TGTGCCAGCAGCCAAGGTGGCATAGGTTCACCCCTCCACTTT. As protein: CASSQGGIGSPLHF.

The chain uses TRBV4-2 and TRBJ1-1; D unclear. This CDR3 is 15 amino acids long. Germline V gene sequence: CDR1 LGHNA, CDR2 YNFKEQ. V dropped 0 bases and J dropped 7 bases, with 15 bases sitting between them. The CDR3 reads CASSQDYEGFGEAFF. In DNA, the CDR3 is TGTGCCAGCAGCCAAGATTATGAGGGATTCGGTGAAGCTTTCTTT.

This sequence joins TRBV7-2 and TRBJ2-3; TRBD2 matches at 12 bases. With 5 bases clipped from V and 4 bases from J, the junction kept 13 bases outside the gene matches. This CDR3 contains 18 residues. Germline assignment: CDR1 SGHTA and CDR2 FQGNSA. CDR3 nucleotides: TGTGCCAGCAGCGCCAAGGGGCTAGCGGGAGGGAGGGCAGATACGCAGTATTTT. This translates into CASSAKGLAGGRADTQYF.

The chain is built from TRBV20-1 and TRBJ2-1; D is unclear. V lost 3 bases to trimming and J lost 7 bases, with 16 bases between them. Per germline, CDR1 DFQATT and CDR2 SNEGSKA (reference sequence). This CDR3 region has 14 residues. DNA for the CDR3: TGCAGTGCTAGTCTCTCACCGTTAAAGAATGAGCAGTTCTTC. It encodes CSASLSPLKNEQFF.